The 7 T cell receptor beta chains given below trace back to one sample, sequenced in a study of post-analysis software for immune sequencing data. The antigens these receptors bind are not known. Study-wide findings and caveats: Comparison of patients with controls showed roughly five TRBV segments more frequent in patients, TRBV5-6, TRBV5-1 and TRBV20-1 among them.

Unique molecular identifiers were carried by the TCR beta cDNA libraries. Each CDR3 protein gets one entry after TCRdb re-called the PCR reads with MiXCR. The sample records about 770,000 distinct CDR3 sequences, under 60% being singletons. The sequenced sample was blood. The source of these receptors is a girl between 10 and 17 years old with multiple sclerosis.

The J gene is TRBJ1-2, the V gene TRBV6-1; possibly TRBD1 for D (6 bases). CDR3 length: 13 residues. CDR1 and CDR2 (germline): MNHNS, SASEGT. With 8 bases removed from V and 2 bases from J, the gap between germline ends came to 12 bases. The CDR3 DNA follows: TGTGCCAGCCTGTACAGGGCCAACTATGGCTACACCTTC. It is translated as CASLYRANYGYTF.

V and J are TRBV5-1 and TRBJ2-1, with D possibly being TRBD1 or TRBD2 (5 bases each). This CDR3 comprises 14 residues. Germline loops: CDR1 SGHRS, CDR2 YFSETQ. The V end was cut by 4 bases, the J end by 5 bases, with 13 bases between. CDR3 bases: TGCGCCAGCAGCCCCTGGGGACCGCACAATGAGCAGTTCTTC. Amino acids: CASSPWGPHNEQFF. The whole variable domain, remainder taken from reference TRBV5-1 and TRBJ2-1, is KAGVTQTPRYLIKTRGQQVTLSCSPISGHRSVSWYQQTPGQGLQFLFEYFSETQRNKGNFPGRFSGRQFSNSRSEMNVSTLELGDSALYLCASSPWGPHNEQFFGPGTRLTVL.

V is TRBV11-2 and J is TRBJ2-5, with 8 bases fitting TRBD1. The CDR3 length is 16 residues. The junction had 6 bases not matched to a gene; V was cut back by 2 bases and J by 1 base. Germline CDR1 and CDR2: SGHAT and FQNNGV. CDR3 nucleotides: TGTGCCAGCAGCTTACGGACAGGGCAGCTCCAAGAGACCCAGTACTTC. This sequence encodes CASSLRTGQLQETQYF. The full variable domain, its missing parts supplied by reference TRBV11-2 and TRBJ2-5, is EAGVAQSPRYKIIEKRQSVAFWCNPISGHATLYWYQQILGQGPKLLIQFQNNGVVDDSQLPKDRFSAERLKGVDSTLKIQPAKLEDSAVYLCASSLRTGQLQETQYFGPGTRLLVL.

This clonotype was seen once. The J gene is TRBJ2-1, the V gene TRBV2; D is possibly TRBD1 or TRBD2 (6 bases each). V lost 10 bases to trimming and J lost 6 bases, with 13 bases between them. This CDR3 is built from 12 residues. In germline, CDR1 is SNHLY, CDR2 FYNNEI. CDR3 in amino acids: CAIGGRGNEQFF. The CDR3 nucleotides are TGTGCCATCGGGGGCAGGGGCAATGAGCAGTTCTTC. The complete variable domain, with remaining parts taken from reference TRBV2 and TRBJ2-1, reads EPEVTQTPSHQVTQMGQEVILRCVPISNHLYFYWYRQILGQKVEFLVSFYNNEISEKSEIFDDQFSVERPDGSNFTLKIRSTKLEDSAMYFCAIGGRGNEQFFGPGTRLTVL.

This clonotype turned up a few times. The V gene is TRBV27, the J gene TRBJ2-1; TRBD2 is a possible D gene (5 bases). This CDR3 has 14 residues. Trimming cost V 8 bases and J 4 bases, with 15 bases left between them. Germline assignment: CDR1 MNHEY and CDR2 SMNVEV (reference sequence). CDR3 in DNA: TGTGCCAGCGCCCAGCGGATGAGGTACAATGAGCAGTTCTTC. Amino acids: CASAQRMRYNEQFF.

This clonotype was recorded a few times. V usage is TRBV7-9 and J usage is TRBJ1-1; D gene ambiguous. V was pared by 2 bases and J by 4 bases, with 17 bases between. This CDR3 is 16 amino acids long. CDR1 is SEHNR and CDR2 is FQNEAQ in the germline V gene (reference sequence). The CDR3 nucleotides are TGTGCCAGCAGCTTACGTGGATCTATTATGGGCACTGAAGCTTTCTTT. The encoded protein is CASSLRGSIMGTEAFF.

The chain has TRBV20-1 and TRBJ2-7, with TRBD2 identical over 13 bases. CDR3 length: 16 residues. CDR1 is DFQATT and CDR2 is SNEGSKA in the germline V gene (reference sequence). V shed 6 bases, J shed 0 bases, and the junction held 8 bases outside the gene matches. The DNA of the CDR3 is TGCAGTGCCCGCGGACTAGCGGGGGTAAGCTCCTACGAGCAGTACTTC. Amino acids: CSARGLAGVSSYEQYF.